This TCR beta chain emerged from a study of beta chain features in type 1 diabetes. General observations from the study: TCRB repertoires of naive, central memory and Treg cells appeared more similar among patients than among healthy donors. The question left open here concerned HLA type influencing TCRB rearrangement.

In the case of this clone: The target antigen is unknown.

The germline V gene has CDR1 MNHEY and CDR2 SVGAGI. This CDR3 has 14 amino acids. Trimming removed 6 bases at V and 0 bases at J, with 11 bases between. The whole isolated RNA underwent reverse transcription, so sequencing captured expressed TCRB transcripts. Here immunoSEQ multiplex PCR was the method, and the copy in TCRdb shows in-frame clones only, minus some. The sample gives about 320,000 clones, approximately 15% of which show up once; more than 6.5% is in the top ten. The genes are TRBV6-5 and TRBJ1-2; D is uncertain. The sequence was collected from a man aged 25 to 45 in good health. The source material was central memory CD4+ T cells from blood. The CDR3 loop is CASSTPDSNYGYTF. The DNA of the CDR3 is TGTGCCAGCAGCACCCCAGATTCTAACTATGGCTACACCTTC.